Listed here are 4 T cell receptor beta chains from one sample, sequenced in a study of cytomegalovirus exposure and HLA in healthy donors. PCR used 60 Vbeta primers and 13 Jbeta primers. Clones were sequenced by immunoSEQ multiplex PCR, and TCRdb holds only the in-frame ones, with some missing. The sample shows 150,000 to 200,000 clones, and 0.7% to 0.8% sits with its ten largest clones. The sample comprised PBMCs. The receptors originated from a young woman in good health and CMV-seropositive.

The chain carries TRBV29-1 and TRBJ1-2; TRBD1 aligns across 7 bases. V trimming: 5 bases; J trimming: 7 bases; junction bases outside the gene matches: 7. Germline CDR1 SQVTM, CDR2 ANQGSEA. The CDR3 loop spans 12 amino acids. CDR3 amino acids: CSVLGPGGGYTF. The DNA of the CDR3 is TGCAGCGTTCTAGGGCCAGGGGGTGGCTACACCTTC.

The chain links TRBV7-3 to TRBJ1-6; no definite D call. The CDR3 sequence is 16 residues long. Germline V gene data show CDR1 as SGHTA and CDR2 as FQGTGA. Deletions cut 1 base from V and 4 bases from J, with 11 bases between. CDR3 DNA: TGTGCCAGCAGCTTAAGAGGCGTTGGATATAATTCACCCCTCCACTTT. Translating it yields CASSLRGVGYNSPLHF.

This chain links TRBV4-1 with TRBJ1-5; TRBD1 matches at 9 bases. This CDR3 comprises 18 residues. CDR1 and CDR2 from the germline V gene are MGHRA and YSYEKL. The trim removed 1 base at V and 0 bases at J, leaving 7 bases unmatched. The CDR3 nucleotides are TGCGCCAGCAGCCAAGGTACACCGGGACAGGGTAGCAATCAGCCCCAGCATTTT. Translated: CASSQGTPGQGSNQPQHF.

To note about this clone: The junction does not match germline at one end; this may be a read error. The chain joins TRBV11-2 to TRBJ2-3; perhaps TRBD2 as D (7 bases). This CDR3 has 13 residues. Looked up from germline, CDR1 is SGHAT and CDR2 is FQNNGV. CDR3 protein: CASSLDRGGAFNF. The CDR3, as DNA: TGTGCCAGCAGCTTAGATAGGGGGGGCGCGTTCAATTTT.